The 11 T cell receptor beta chains in this list originate from one sample, sequenced in a study of blood T cell repertoires in COVID-19. The method was immunoSEQ multiplex PCR; TCRdb's version includes in-frame clones alone and lacks a portion of them. Counted here are approximately 53,000 clones, about 89% occurring once; the ten biggest clones make up around a quarter. Sequencing input: peripheral blood. These receptors all come from a human donor in a cohort sampled during active COVID-19.

The V call is TRBV18, the J call TRBJ2-3; no reliable D call. The V gene's germline CDR1 is KGHSH and CDR2 LQKENI. Deletions cut 8 bases from V and 0 bases from J, with 18 bases between. The length of the CDR3 is 16 residues. CDR3 nucleotide sequence: TGTGCCAGCCCTAAAGTCGGCGGTTATAGCACAGATACGCAGTATTTT. Amino acids: CASPKVGGYSTDTQYF.

This chain joins TRBV5-1 and TRBJ2-7; 12 bases fit TRBD2. The CDR3 is made up of 16 amino acids. Germline loops: CDR1 SGHRS, CDR2 YFSETQ. Trimming cost V 4 bases and J 2 bases; bases outside gene matches: 7. In DNA form, the CDR3 reads TGCGCCAGCAGCCTACCACCTAGCGGGAGGGCCTACGAGCAGTACGTC. This gives the protein CASSLPPSGRAYEQYV.

The rearrangement joins TRBV2 to TRBJ2-5, with 7 bases fitting TRBD2. The trim removed 11 bases at V and 4 bases at J, leaving 7 bases unmatched. The CDR3 length is 12 residues. Germline V gives CDR1 SNHLY, CDR2 FYNNEI. CDR3 coding DNA: TGTGCCGAGGGAGGGGCGCGAGAGACCCAGTACTTC. This encodes CAEGGARETQYF.

The V gene is TRBV28, the J gene TRBJ2-3; D is perhaps TRBD2 (7 bases). The CDR3 totals 16 residues. V was shortened by 6 bases and J by 0 bases, with 16 bases between the two germline ends. Germline CDR1 and CDR2: MDHEN and SYDVKM. This CDR3 is CASSASRGLSTDTQYF. CDR3 bases: TGTGCCAGCAGCGCATCGCGGGGGCTTAGCACAGATACGCAGTATTTT.

This chain connects TRBV19 to TRBJ1-1; D may be TRBD1 (6 bases). With 4 bases removed from V and 4 bases from J, the gap between germline ends came to 13 bases. CDR1 is LNHDA, CDR2 SQIVND, per germline (reference sequence). The CDR3 is 14 residues long. CDR3 nucleotides: TGTGCCAGTAGTAGGGGGCGGGGGAGCACTGAAGCTTTCTTT. It codes for CASSRGRGSTEAFF.

This clone has a handful of counts. The rearrangement links TRBV9 to TRBJ1-1; D remains unclear. The CDR3 runs 12 residues. CDR1 is SGDLS and CDR2 is YYNGEE in the germline V gene. Trimming removed 0 bases from V and 3 bases from J, with 3 bases in between. The CDR3: CASSVADTEAFF. DNA of the CDR3: TGTGCCAGCAGCGTAGCTGACACTGAAGCTTTCTTT. The complete variable domain, with remaining parts taken from reference TRBV9 and TRBJ1-1, reads DSGVTQTPKHLITATGQRVTLRCSPRSGDLSVYWYQQSLDQGLQFLIQYYNGEERAKGNILERFSAQQFPDLHSELNLSSLELGDSALYFCASSVADTEAFFGQGTRLTVV.

The chain combines TRBV7-9 with TRBJ1-2, with a tentative D call TRBD1 (5 bases). Germline CDR1 reads SEHNR; CDR2 reads FQNEAQ (reference sequence). Between the trimmed V and J ends, which lost 1 base and 2 bases, there was a span of 11 bases. This CDR3 has 15 amino acids. CDR3 DNA sequence: TGTGCCAGCAGCTTAGACGCCAGGGCCAACTATGGCTACACCTTC. It codes for CASSLDARANYGYTF.

V is TRBV6-1 and J is TRBJ1-1; 7 positions match TRBD1. The CDR3 sequence is 13 residues long. J was trimmed by 5 bases and V by 3 bases; bases with no gene match: 3. The germline gives CDR1 MNHNS, CDR2 SASEGT. CDR3 residues: CASSERQGTEAFF. For the CDR3, the DNA is TGTGCCAGCAGTGAGCGACAGGGAACTGAAGCTTTCTTT.

The J gene is TRBJ2-3, the V gene TRBV10-3; 9 bases are a match to TRBD1. The germline gives CDR1 ENHRY, CDR2 SYGVKD. CDR3 length: 16 amino acids. Trimming removed 1 base from V and 4 bases from J; junction bases left unmatched: 6. The CDR3 reads CAISELDRGLSDTQYF. CDR3 bases: TGTGCCATCAGTGAGTTGGACAGGGGTTTATCAGATACGCAGTATTTT.

This chain connects TRBV10-1 to TRBJ2-2; D possibly corresponds to TRBD2 (7 bases). The CDR3 extends over 16 amino acids. Germline V gene data show CDR1 as WNHNN and CDR2 as SYGVQD (reference sequence). The V end lost 6 bases, the J end lost 5 bases, and 19 bases lay between the germline ends. The CDR3 DNA follows: TGCGCCAGCAGCCCCCATGGCGGGGGCCGGACCGGGGAGCTGTTTTTT. The encoded protein is CASSPHGGGRTGELFF.

This clone was seen only once. The rearrangement joins TRBV14 to TRBJ2-7; a possible D gene is TRBD2 (5 bases). Germline V gene sequence: CDR1 SGHDN, CDR2 FVKESK. Trimming cost V 2 bases and J 7 bases, with 9 bases left between them. This CDR3 region has 12 residues. The CDR3 sequence is CASSQLPGEQYF. The CDR3 nucleotides read TGTGCCAGCAGCCAACTTCCGGGAGAGCAGTACTTC.